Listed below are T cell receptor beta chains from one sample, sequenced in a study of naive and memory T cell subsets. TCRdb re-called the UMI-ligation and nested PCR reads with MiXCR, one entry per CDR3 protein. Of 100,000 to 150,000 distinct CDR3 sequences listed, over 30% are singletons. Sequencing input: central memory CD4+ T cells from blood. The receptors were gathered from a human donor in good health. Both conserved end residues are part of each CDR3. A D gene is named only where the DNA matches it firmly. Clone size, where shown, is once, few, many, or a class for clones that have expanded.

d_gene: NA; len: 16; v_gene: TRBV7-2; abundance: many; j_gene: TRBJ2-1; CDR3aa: CASSLGGLLGYNEQFF; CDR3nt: TGTGCCAGCAGCCTTGGGGGACTCCTTGGCTACAATGAGCAGTTCTTC
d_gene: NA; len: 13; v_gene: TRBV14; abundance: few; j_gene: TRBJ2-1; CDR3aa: CASSQGVYNEQFF; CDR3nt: TGTGCCAGCAGCCAAGGGGTTTACAATGAGCAGTTCTTC
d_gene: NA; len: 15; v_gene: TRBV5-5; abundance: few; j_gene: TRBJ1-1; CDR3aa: CASSLRGGTNTEAFF; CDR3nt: TGTGCCAGCAGCTTGAGGGGGGGGACGAACACTGAAGCTTTCTTT
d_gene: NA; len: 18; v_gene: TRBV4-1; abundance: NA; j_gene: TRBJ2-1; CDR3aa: CASSQDGAGTLLGNEQFF; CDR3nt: TGCGCCAGCAGCCAAGATGGGGCCGGGACACTTCTCGGCAATGAGCAGTTCTTC
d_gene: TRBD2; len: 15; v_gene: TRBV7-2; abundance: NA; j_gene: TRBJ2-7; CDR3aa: CASSLMGTSDSEQYF; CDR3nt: TGTGCCAGCAGCTTAATGGGGACTAGCGATTCCGAGCAGTACTTC
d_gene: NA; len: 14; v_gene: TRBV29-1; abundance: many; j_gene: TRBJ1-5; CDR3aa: CSVEVRQGRTPQHF; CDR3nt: TGCAGCGTTGAAGTGCGGCAGGGGAGGACGCCCCAGCATTTT
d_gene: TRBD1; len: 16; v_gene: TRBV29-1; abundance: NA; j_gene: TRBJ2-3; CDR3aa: CSVEDGQGGLTDAQYF; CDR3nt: TGCAGCGTTGAAGACGGACAGGGGGGGCTCACAGATGCGCAGTATTTT
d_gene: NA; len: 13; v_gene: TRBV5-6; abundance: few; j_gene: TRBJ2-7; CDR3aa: CASSLEARSEQYF; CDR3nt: TGTGCCAGCAGCTTGGAAGCTAGGTCTGAGCAGTACTTC
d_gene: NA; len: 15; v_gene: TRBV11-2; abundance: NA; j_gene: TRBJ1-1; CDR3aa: CASSPNIGLNTEAFF; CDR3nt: TGTGCCAGCAGCCCAAATATAGGACTCAACACTGAAGCTTTCTTT
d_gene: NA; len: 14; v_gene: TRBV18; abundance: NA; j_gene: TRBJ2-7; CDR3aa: CASSRDTGRYEQYF; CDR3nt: TGTGCCAGCTCACGAGATACAGGCCGGTACGAGCAGTACTTC
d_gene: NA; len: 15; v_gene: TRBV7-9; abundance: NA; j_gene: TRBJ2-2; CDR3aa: CASSFGRLGTGELFF; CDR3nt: TGTGCCAGCAGCTTCGGGAGATTGGGCACCGGGGAGCTGTTTTTT
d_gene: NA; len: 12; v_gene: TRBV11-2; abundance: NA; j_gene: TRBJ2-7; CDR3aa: CASSLASGRGYF; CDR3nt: TGTGCCAGCAGCTTAGCATCCGGGAGAGGGTACTTC
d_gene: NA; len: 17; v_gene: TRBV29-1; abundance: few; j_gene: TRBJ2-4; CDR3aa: CSVTPNLQGRSKNIQYF; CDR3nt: TGCAGCGTTACCCCAAACCTACAGGGACGGTCCAAAAACATTCAGTACTTC
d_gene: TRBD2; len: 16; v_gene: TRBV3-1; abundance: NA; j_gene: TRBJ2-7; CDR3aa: CASSQDTSGDRYEQYF; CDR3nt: TGTGCCAGCAGCCAAGATACGAGCGGGGATAGGTACGAGCAGTACTTC
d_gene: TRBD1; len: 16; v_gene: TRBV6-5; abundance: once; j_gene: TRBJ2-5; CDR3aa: CASSYFGQVRQETQYF; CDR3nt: TGTGCCAGCAGTTACTTTGGACAGGTCCGCCAAGAGACCCAGTACTTC
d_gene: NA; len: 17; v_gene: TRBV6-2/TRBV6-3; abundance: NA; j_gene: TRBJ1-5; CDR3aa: CASSSMSGLSSNQPQHF; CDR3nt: TGTGCCAGCAGTTCTATGTCAGGGCTGAGTAGCAATCAGCCCCAGCATTTT
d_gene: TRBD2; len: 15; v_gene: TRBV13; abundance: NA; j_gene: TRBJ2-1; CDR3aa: CASSLFGLAFNEQFF; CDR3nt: TGTGCCAGCAGCCTCTTTGGACTAGCCTTCAATGAGCAGTTCTTC
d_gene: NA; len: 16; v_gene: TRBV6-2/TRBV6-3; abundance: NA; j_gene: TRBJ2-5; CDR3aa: CASRRGGSFIQETQYF; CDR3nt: TGTGCCAGCAGAAGAGGTGGCTCCTTCATCCAAGAGACCCAGTACTTC
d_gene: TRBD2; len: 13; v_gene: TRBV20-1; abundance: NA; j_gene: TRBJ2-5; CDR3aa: CSASGRRQETQYF; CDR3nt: TGCAGTGCTAGCGGGAGGAGACAAGAGACCCAGTACTTC
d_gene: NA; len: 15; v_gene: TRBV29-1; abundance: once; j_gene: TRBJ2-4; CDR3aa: CSVETSRGAGNIQYF; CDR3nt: TGCAGCGTTGAGACGTCCAGGGGGGCCGGAAACATTCAGTACTTC
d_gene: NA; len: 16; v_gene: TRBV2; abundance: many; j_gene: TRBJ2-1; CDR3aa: CASSGRLSKWEHEQFF; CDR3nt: TGTGCCAGCAGTGGACGTCTATCCAAATGGGAGCATGAGCAGTTCTTC
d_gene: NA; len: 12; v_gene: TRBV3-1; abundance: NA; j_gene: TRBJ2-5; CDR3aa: CASSHARRTQYF; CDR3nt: TGTGCCAGCAGCCATGCCCGGAGGACCCAGTACTTC
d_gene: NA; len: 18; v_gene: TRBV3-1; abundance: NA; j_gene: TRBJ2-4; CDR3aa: CASSQDERALEAKNIQYF; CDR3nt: TGTGCCAGCAGCCAAGATGAACGGGCTCTAGAAGCCAAAAACATTCAGTACTTC
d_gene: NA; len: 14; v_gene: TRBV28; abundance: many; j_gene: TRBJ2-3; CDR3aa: CASSLVIRTDTQYF; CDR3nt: TGTGCCAGCAGTTTAGTGATCCGCACAGATACGCAGTATTTT